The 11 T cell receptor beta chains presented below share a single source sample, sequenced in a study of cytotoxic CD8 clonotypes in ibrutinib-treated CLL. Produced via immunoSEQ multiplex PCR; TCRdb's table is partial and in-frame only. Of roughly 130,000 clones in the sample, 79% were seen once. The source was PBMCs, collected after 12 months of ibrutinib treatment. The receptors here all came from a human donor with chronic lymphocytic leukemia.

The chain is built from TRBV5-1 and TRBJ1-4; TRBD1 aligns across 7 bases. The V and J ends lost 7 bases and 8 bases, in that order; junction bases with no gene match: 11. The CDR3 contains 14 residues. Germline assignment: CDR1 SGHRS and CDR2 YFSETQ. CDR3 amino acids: CASFTEGAREKLFF. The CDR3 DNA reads TGCGCCAGCTTCACCGAGGGGGCTCGGGAAAAACTGTTTTTT.

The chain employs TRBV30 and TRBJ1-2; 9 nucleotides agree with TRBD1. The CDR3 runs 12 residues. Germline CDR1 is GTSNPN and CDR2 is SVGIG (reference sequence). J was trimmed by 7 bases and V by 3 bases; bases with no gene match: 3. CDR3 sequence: CAWRKTGGGYTF. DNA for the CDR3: TGTGCCTGGAGAAAGACAGGGGGTGGCTACACCTTC.

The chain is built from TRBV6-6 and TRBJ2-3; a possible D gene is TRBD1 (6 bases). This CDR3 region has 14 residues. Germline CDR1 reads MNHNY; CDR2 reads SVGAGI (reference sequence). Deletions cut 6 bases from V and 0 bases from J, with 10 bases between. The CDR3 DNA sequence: TGTGCCAGCAGCCCGGGACATAGCACAGATACGCAGTATTTT. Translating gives CASSPGHSTDTQYF.

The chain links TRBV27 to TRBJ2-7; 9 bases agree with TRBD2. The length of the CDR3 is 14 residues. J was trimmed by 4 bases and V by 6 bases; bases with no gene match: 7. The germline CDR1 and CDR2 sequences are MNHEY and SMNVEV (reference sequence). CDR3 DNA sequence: TGTGCCAGCAGCCCTATAGCGGGAGCTTACGAGCAGTACTTC. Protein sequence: CASSPIAGAYEQYF.

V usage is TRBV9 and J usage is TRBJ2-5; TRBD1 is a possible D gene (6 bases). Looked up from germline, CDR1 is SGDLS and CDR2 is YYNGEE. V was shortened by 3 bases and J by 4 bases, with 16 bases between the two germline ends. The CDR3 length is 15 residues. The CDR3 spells CASSEGVARLETQYF. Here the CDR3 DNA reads TGTGCCAGCAGCGAGGGGGTAGCTCGGTTAGAGACCCAGTACTTC.

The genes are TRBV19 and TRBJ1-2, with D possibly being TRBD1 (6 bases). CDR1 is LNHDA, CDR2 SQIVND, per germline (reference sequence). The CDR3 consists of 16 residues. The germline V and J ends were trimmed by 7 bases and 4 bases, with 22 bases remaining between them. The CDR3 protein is CASTRDMQTRSYGYTF. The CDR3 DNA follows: TGTGCCAGTACCCGGGACATGCAAACGAGAAGCTATGGCTACACCTTC.

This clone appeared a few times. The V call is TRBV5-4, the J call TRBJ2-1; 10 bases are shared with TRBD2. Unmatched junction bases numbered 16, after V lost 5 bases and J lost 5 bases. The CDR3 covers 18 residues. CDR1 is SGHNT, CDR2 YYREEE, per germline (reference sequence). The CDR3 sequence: CASRPEASGRGPDNEQFF. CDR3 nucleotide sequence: TGTGCCAGCAGGCCGGAAGCTAGCGGGAGAGGGCCAGACAATGAGCAGTTCTTC.

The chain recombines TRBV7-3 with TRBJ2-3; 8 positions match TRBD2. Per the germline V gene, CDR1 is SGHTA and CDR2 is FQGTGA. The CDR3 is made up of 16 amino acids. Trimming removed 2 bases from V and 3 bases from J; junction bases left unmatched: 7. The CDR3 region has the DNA TGTGCCAGCAGCTTAGGTAGAGGACTAGCAACAGATACGCAGTATTTT. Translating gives CASSLGRGLATDTQYF.

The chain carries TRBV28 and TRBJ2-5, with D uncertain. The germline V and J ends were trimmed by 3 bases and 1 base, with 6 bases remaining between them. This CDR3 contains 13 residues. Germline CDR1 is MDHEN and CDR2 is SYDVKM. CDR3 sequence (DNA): TGTGCCAGCAGTTTGTCAGTCCAAGAGACCCAGTACTTC. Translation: CASSLSVQETQYF.

This chain's CDR3 is CASSLDRVLHEQYF. The CDR3 coding sequence is TGTGCCAGCAGCTTGGACAGGGTCTTGCATGAGCAGTACTTC. The chain has TRBV5-4 and TRBJ2-7; weak D call: TRBD1 (6 bases). This CDR3 is built from 14 residues. The V and J ends lost 0 bases and 7 bases respectively, with 14 bases between them. The germline V gene has CDR1 SGHNT and CDR2 YYREEE (reference sequence).

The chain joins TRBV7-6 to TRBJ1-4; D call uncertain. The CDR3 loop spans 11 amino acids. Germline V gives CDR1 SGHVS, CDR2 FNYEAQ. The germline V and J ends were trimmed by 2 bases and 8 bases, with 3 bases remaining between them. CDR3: CASSLSEKLFF. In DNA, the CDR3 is TGTGCCAGCAGCTTAAGCGAAAAACTGTTTTTT.